The sequence of this T cell receptor beta chain was determined in a study of OX40 agonist ivuxolimab in advanced cancers. Study information: People who had prior anti-PD-1, anti-PD-L1 or anti-CTLA-4 therapy could take part, and less than 50% had some. Study observations and caveats: Some nonresponders additionally presented with little normalized T-cell clonal expansion. CD4+ T cells averaged fewer expanded clones than CD8+ T cells.

Clones were read by immunoSEQ multiplex PCR, and TCRdb kept only the in-frame ones, dropping some. The data contain just under 65,000 clones, 91% of them singletons. V lost 1 base, J lost 3 bases, and 7 bases lay in between. CDR1 and CDR2 (germline): SGHTA, FQGNSA. The CDR3 is made up of 14 amino acids. Comment on this clone: The antigen remains unidentified.

This specimen was CD4+ or CD8+ T cells sorted from blood, taken in a trial of the OX40 agonist ivuxolimab. The chain employs TRBV7-2 and TRBJ1-5, with no clear D. The source of this sequence is an adult with an advanced solid tumor such as melanoma, head and neck, liver or kidney cancer. In nucleotides, the CDR3 is TGTGCCAGCAGCTTAGGCGGGGTCAATCAGCCCCAGCATTTT. Its protein product is CASSLGGVNQPQHF.